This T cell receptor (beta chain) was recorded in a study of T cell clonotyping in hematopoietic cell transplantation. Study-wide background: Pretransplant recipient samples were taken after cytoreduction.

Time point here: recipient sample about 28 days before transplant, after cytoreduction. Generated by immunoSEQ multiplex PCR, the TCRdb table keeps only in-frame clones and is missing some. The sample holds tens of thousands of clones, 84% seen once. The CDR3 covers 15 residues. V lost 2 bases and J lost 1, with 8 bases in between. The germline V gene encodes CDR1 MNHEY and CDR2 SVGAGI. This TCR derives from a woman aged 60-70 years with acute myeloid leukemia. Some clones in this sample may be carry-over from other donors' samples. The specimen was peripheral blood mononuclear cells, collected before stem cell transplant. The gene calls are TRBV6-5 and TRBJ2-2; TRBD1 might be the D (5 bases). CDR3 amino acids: CASSYQGLNTGELFF. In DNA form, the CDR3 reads TGTGCCAGCAGTTACCAGGGCTTGAACACCGGGGAGCTGTTTTTT.